These 27 T cell receptor beta chains came from one sample sequenced in a study of tumor-infiltrating lymphocytes in oesophageal squamous cell carcinoma. TCRdb re-called the PCR reads through MiXCR, storing one row per CDR3 protein. This sample carries over 10,000 distinct CDR3 sequences, roughly 51% of them seen once, and the ten largest clones take about an eighth. Sequenced input: blood. The receptors stem from a female donor with esophageal squamous cell carcinoma.

This chain joins TRBV7-2 and TRBJ1-5; weak D call: TRBD1 (5 bases). The CDR3 runs 14 residues. V lost 1 base and J 5 bases, leaving 9 bases between the germline ends. The V gene's germline CDR1 is SGHTA and CDR2 FQGNSA. CDR3 DNA sequence: TGTGCCAGCAGCTTAGGGGGCCGGGATCAGCCCCAGCATTTT. Amino acids: CASSLGGRDQPQHF.

At least ten counts were recorded for this clonotype. This chain joins TRBV7-8 and TRBJ2-7; no reliable D call. Germline loops: CDR1 SGHVS, CDR2 FQNEAQ. V was clipped by 5 bases and J by 1 base, with 12 bases between them. This CDR3 spans 14 amino acids. For the CDR3, the DNA is TGTGCCAGCAGCCCACGTGACAATTCCTACGAGCAGTACTTC. Translating it yields CASSPRDNSYEQYF.

This clonotype was counted between two and nine times. This chain connects TRBV7-6 to TRBJ2-7, with D hard to call. The DNA end lines up better with TRBJ2-5; the J call may be wrong. Germline loops: CDR1 SGHVS, CDR2 FNYEAQ. This CDR3 region has 14 residues. CDR3 nucleotides: TGTGCCAGCAGCTCTCTGGGCGTGGAAGAGACCCAGTACTTC. It encodes CASSSLGVEETQYF.

A few counts support this clonotype. The chain couples TRBV5-5 to TRBJ1-2, with no clear D. Trimming cost V 4 bases and J 4 bases, with 20 bases left between them. This CDR3 has 16 amino acids. Germline V gene data show CDR1 as SGHKS and CDR2 as YYEKEE (reference sequence). The CDR3 DNA reads as TGTGCCAGCAGCCCAAACCACCTAGAGGCACTCTATGGCTACACCTTC. Amino acids: CASSPNHLEALYGYTF. The full variable domain, in which reference TRBV5-5 and TRBJ1-2 provide the parts outside the CDR3, is DAGVTQSPTHLIKTRGQQVTLRCSPISGHKSVSWYQQVLGQGPQFIFQYYEKEERGRGNFPDRFSARQFPNYSSELNVNALLLGDSALYLCASSPNHLEALYGYTFGSGTRLTVV.

The chain employs TRBV7-6 and TRBJ2-7; TRBD1 matches at 7 bases. Germline loops: CDR1 SGHVS, CDR2 FNYEAQ. The CDR3 loop spans 13 amino acids. J lost 4 bases, V lost 1 base, and 1 base had no gene match. In DNA, the CDR3 is TGTGCCAGCAGCTTAGGGGACAGATACGAGCAGTACTTC. Amino acid sequence: CASSLGDRYEQYF.

The rearrangement links TRBV7-3 to TRBJ2-5; D call uncertain. The V end was cut by 2 bases, the J end by 1 base, with 11 bases between. In germline, CDR1 is SGHTA, CDR2 FQGTGA. This CDR3 has 15 amino acids. This CDR3 reads CASSLFGGSQETQYF. The CDR3 coding sequence is TGTGCCAGCAGCTTATTCGGTGGCTCCCAAGAGACCCAGTACTTC.

On this clonotype: A much larger clone is a single base away; this may be a read error. The chain links TRBV24-1 to TRBJ2-7; no clear D. The DNA end is more similar to TRBJ2-1, so the J call may be wrong. Germline V gene data show CDR1 as KGHDR and CDR2 as SFDVKD. The CDR3 runs 15 residues. CDR3 nucleotide sequence: TGTGCCACCCCGTCTTGCCTCCGTGTTTCCTACGAGCAGTTCTTC. It specifies CATPSCLRVSYEQFF.

This sequence joins TRBV7-3 and TRBJ1-3, with D perhaps TRBD1 (6 bases). V was clipped by 6 bases and J by 2 bases, with 8 bases between them. The CDR3 is 13 residues long. Per the germline V gene, CDR1 is SGHTA and CDR2 is FQGTGA. DNA of the CDR3: TGTGCCAGCAGTCAGGGGCCTGGAAACACCATATATTTT. Translated, it gives CASSQGPGNTIYF.

This clonotype was seen a handful of times. This may stem from a read error, because a much larger clone lies one nucleotide away. V usage is TRBV18 and J usage is TRBJ2-7; D possibly corresponds to TRBD2 (6 bases). Deletions cut 5 bases from V and 7 bases from J, with 24 bases between. The CDR3 sequence is 16 residues long. Germline CDR1 is KGHSH and CDR2 is LQKENI. CDR3 nucleotide sequence: TGTGCCAGCTCAAGAGTTTTAGCGGCTTCCTACAATGAGCAGTACTTC. This encodes CASSRVLAASYNEQYF.

Within the sample, this clonotype is medium-sized. The CDR3 does not end in the conserved phenylalanine or tryptophan, so this is likely a read error. Because the CDR3's place on the DNA is in doubt, the DNA is left out and the CDR3 is given as listed by TCRdb. The chain combines TRBV7-6 with TRBJ2-7; the table's D call TRBD2 went unverified against the DNA. CDR1 and CDR2 from the germline V gene are SGHVS and FNYEAQ. The CDR3 length equals 8 residues, ends included. The CDR3: CASSLGAG.

The CDR3: CASVLSGANVLTF. In DNA, the CDR3 is TGTGCCTCGGTCCTCTCTGGGGCCAACGTCCTGACTTTC. The genes are TRBV28 and TRBJ2-6; D is unresolved. The V gene lost 11 bases and the J gene lost 0 bases, with 8 bases spanning the gap. CDR1 MDHEN and CDR2 SYDVKM come from the germline V gene. The CDR3 totals 13 residues.

Sample share makes this clonotype large. The chain carries TRBV7-9 and TRBJ2-5, with TRBD2 as a possible D gene (6 bases). The CDR3 sequence is 13 residues long. Trimming took 4 bases from V and 1 from J, leaving 7 bases between them. The germline CDR1 and CDR2 sequences are SEHNR and FQNEAQ (reference sequence). CDR3: CASSSGGQETQYF. CDR3 nucleotides: TGTGCCAGCAGCTCCGGGGGCCAAGAGACCCAGTACTTC.

This rearrangement joins TRBV10-3 to TRBJ2-3, with 7 positions matching TRBD1. The CDR3 covers 13 residues. The V gene's germline CDR1 is ENHRY and CDR2 SYGVKD. Germline trimming cut 6 bases from V and 6 bases from J; bases unmatched to any gene: 6. This chain's CDR3 is CAIRETGSDTQYF. DNA for the CDR3: TGTGCCATCAGGGAGACAGGGTCGGATACGCAGTATTTT.

Concerning this clonotype: No conserved phenylalanine or tryptophan ends this CDR3, so it is likely a read error. No DNA is shown, since the ends of the CDR3 on it are uncertain; the CDR3 is the one TCRdb lists. The chain carries TRBV7-6 and TRBJ2-6; TRBD1 was called by the table and not checked on the DNA. Germline lookup yields CDR1 SGHVS and CDR2 FNYEAQ. Both ends counted, the CDR3 spans 16 residues. This chain's CDR3 is CASSLVGGHQPQHFGP.

In this sample, this clonotype is medium-sized. This chain joins TRBV7-9 and TRBJ2-2, with 10 positions matching TRBD1. The CDR3 totals 15 residues. Germline V gene data show CDR1 as SEHNR and CDR2 as FQNEAQ (reference sequence). Trimming took 5 bases from V and 6 from J; bases not matched to a gene: 6. The CDR3 sequence: CASSPGTGAAGELFF. Here the CDR3 DNA reads TGTGCCAGCAGCCCCGGGACAGGGGCGGCCGGGGAGCTGTTTTTT.

This clonotype showed up many times. V gene TRBV14 combines with J gene TRBJ2-5, with a possible D match to TRBD1 (6 bases). The DNA end lines up better with TRBJ2-1; the J call may be wrong. Germline V gives CDR1 SGHDN, CDR2 FVKESK. CDR3 length equals 15 residues. The CDR3 nucleotides are TGTGCCAGCAGCCAAGCTCATTGGGGGCTAAAGGAGCAGTTCTTC. Amino acids: CASSQAHWGLKEQFF.

The chain recombines TRBV5-1 with TRBJ2-4, with D perhaps given as TRBD1 or TRBD2 (5 bases each). The J call may be faulty, since TRBJ2-1 better matches the DNA end. The germline CDR1 and CDR2 sequences are SGHRS and YFSETQ. The CDR3 totals 14 residues. This chain's CDR3 is CASSLAGPLNEQFF. The DNA for the CDR3 is TGCGCCAGCAGCTTGGCGGGACCCTTGAATGAGCAGTTCTTC.

The rearrangement joins TRBV3-1 to TRBJ1-1; tentative D call: TRBD1 (5 bases). CDR3 length equals 14 residues. CDR1 LGHDT and CDR2 YNNKEL come from the germline V gene (reference sequence). The V end was cut by 0 bases, the J end by 3 bases, with 8 bases between. The CDR3 DNA follows: TGTGCCAGCAGCCAAGAGGGACTCTACACTGAAGCTTTCTTT. Encoded protein: CASSQEGLYTEAFF.

This clonotype was counted ten times or more. The J gene is TRBJ2-3, the V gene TRBV4-1; 7 bases are a match to TRBD1. This CDR3 is built from 16 residues. Germline-derived CDR1 and CDR2 are MGHRA and YSYEKL. V lost 0 bases and J lost 4; bases outside the gene matches: 7. This CDR3 is CASSQEGQVGADTQYF. The CDR3 nucleotides read TGCGCCAGCAGCCAAGAAGGACAGGTCGGGGCAGATACGCAGTATTTT.

V gene TRBV6-8 combines with J gene TRBJ1-4; D gene unclear. Per the germline V gene, CDR1 is MNHGY and CDR2 is SAAAGT. The CDR3 covers 14 residues. Trimming pared 5 bases from V and 0 bases from J, leaving 7 bases between. The CDR3 DNA follows: TGTGCCAGCAGTGCGACGGCAACTAATGAAAAACTGTTTTTT. Protein: CASSATATNEKLFF.

The rearrangement uses TRBV6-4 and TRBJ2-4; 8 bases are shared with TRBD2. The end of the DNA fits TRBJ2-1 better, so the J call may be wrong. Germline V gene data show CDR1 as MRHNA and CDR2 as SNTAGT. The CDR3 sequence is 16 residues long. CDR3 DNA: TGTGCCAGCTCCGGGAGGGGGGGCGCGGGAAAGAGTGAGCAGTTCTTC. It specifies CASSGRGGAGKSEQFF.

This clonotype was seen a few times. This rearrangement joins TRBV24-1 to TRBJ2-1, with a tentative D call TRBD2 (5 bases). CDR1 and CDR2 from the germline V gene are KGHDR and SFDVKD. V dropped 3 bases and J dropped 3 bases, with 11 bases sitting between them. This CDR3 spans 15 amino acids. DNA of the CDR3: TGTGCCACCAGTGATAATAGCGCGAACTACAATGAGCAGTTCTTC. Its protein product is CATSDNSANYNEQFF.

The chain has TRBV6-8 and TRBJ2-1; no clear D gene. Gene TRBJ2-7 matches the end of the DNA better, so the J call may be wrong. CDR1 and CDR2 from the germline V gene are MNHGY and SAAAGT. This CDR3 spans 13 amino acids. Written as DNA, the CDR3 is TGTGCCAGCAGTTACAGGCTTGGATGGGAGCAGTACTTC. Its translation: CASSYRLGWEQYF.

The V and J genes are TRBV7-2 and TRBJ2-7; D perhaps matches TRBD2 (6 bases). The DNA end lines up better with TRBJ2-1; the J call may be wrong. This CDR3 region has 15 residues. In germline, CDR1 is SGHTA, CDR2 FQGNSA. The CDR3 reads CASSPGLPVYNEQFF. For the CDR3, the DNA is TGTGCCAGCAGCCCTGGACTACCTGTGTACAATGAGCAGTTCTTC.

This clonotype was observed many times. The gene calls are TRBV15 and TRBJ2-3, with 11 bases aligning to TRBD2. Per the germline V gene, CDR1 is LNHNV and CDR2 is YYDKDF (reference sequence). The CDR3 has 12 residues. With 4 bases clipped from V and 10 bases from J, the junction kept 1 base outside the gene matches. The CDR3 DNA reads as TGTGCCACCAGCATTAGCGGGAGGGCGCAGTATTTT. This translates into CATSISGRAQYF.

The chain recombines TRBV12-3 or TRBV12-4 with TRBJ2-6; unclear D gene. V shed 2 bases and J shed 0 bases, with 8 bases lying between them. The CDR3 has 16 residues. CDR3 sequence reads: CASSLSGRSGANVLTF. In DNA form, the CDR3 reads TGTGCCAGCAGTTTATCAGGCCGCTCTGGGGCCAACGTCCTGACTTTC.

The chain is built from TRBV7-2 and TRBJ2-5, with 7 bases lining up with TRBD1. This CDR3 spans 15 amino acids. Per the germline V gene, CDR1 is SGHTA and CDR2 is FQGNSA. V was pared by 2 bases and J by 11 bases, with 14 bases of the junction left unmatched. In DNA, the CDR3 is TGTGCCAGCAGCTTAAGGACAGGCCGTAACGATGAGCAGTACTTC. Translation gives CASSLRTGRNDEQYF.